The present entry profiles one T cell receptor (beta chain) with its context. The data stem from a study of control samples from healthy donors and cancer patients. Here immunoSEQ multiplex PCR was the method, and the copy in TCRdb shows in-frame clones only, minus some. The sample records some 130,000 clones, more than 70% being singletons. From germline, CDR1 is MNHEY and CDR2 SVGAGI. The CDR3 sequence is 13 residues long. The V gene lost 7 bases and the J gene lost 5 bases, with 14 bases spanning the gap. Input material: blood. The sequence derives from a man aged 35 to 55 in good health. The chain couples TRBV6-5 to TRBJ2-5; maybe TRBD2 (6 bases). This CDR3 reads CASMGGVGETQYF. Written as DNA, the CDR3 is TGTGCCAGCATGGGGGGAGTTGGGGAGACCCAGTACTTC.